A single sample is the source of the 4 T cell receptor beta chains below, sequenced in a study of a mutant IDH1 vaccine in newly diagnosed glioma (dated by TCRdb to 2020 to 2023). Explained via the paper, the time point label denotes: week 35, safety follow-up. Each vaccine dose, consisting of 300 ug of a 20-mer mutant IDH1 peptide in Montanide, was administered subcutaneously with topical imiquimod. These receptors have no identified antigens. The library was built by means of the immunoSEQ multiplex PCR assay. The immuneACCESS repertoire file appears here via TCRdb, limited to in-frame rearrangements. These files lack a portion of the clones; in checked studies, under half of the deficit traces to unresolved V genes, and the cause of the others is not known. This sample comprises roughly 38,000 clones, 85% to 90% of them detected only once. Jointly, the top ten make up approximately 1.5% of the sample.

The sequencing used PBMCs, collected from a glioma patient whose treatment included an IDH1 peptide vaccine. The receptors stem from a man aged 40-55 years with glioma.

The rearrangement uses TRBV6-1 and TRBJ1-5; D might be TRBD1 (5 bases). The V and J ends lost 4 bases and 1 base respectively, with 17 bases between them. The CDR3 loop spans 17 amino acids. The germline V gene has CDR1 MNHNS and CDR2 SASEGT. Here the CDR3 reads CASSGDPLKKSNQPQHF. CDR3 in DNA: TGTGCCAGCAGTGGGGACCCCCTAAAGAAGAGCAATCAGCCCCAGCATTTT.

The V and J genes are TRBV30 and TRBJ2-5; 7 bases agree with TRBD1. Germline values: CDR1 GTSNPN, CDR2 SVGIG (reference sequence). The J segment lost 1 base and the V segment lost 5 bases, leaving 4 bases of the junction unmatched. The CDR3 has 13 residues. The CDR3 is CAWATGVQETQYF. The CDR3 DNA follows: TGTGCCTGGGCCACAGGGGTCCAAGAGACCCAGTACTTC.

CDR3 DNA sequence: TGTGCCAGCAGTTCGCCGGGACAGGGGGCGCGCGCTGAAGCTTTCTTT. Translated: CASSSPGQGARAEAFF. The V gene is TRBV27, the J gene TRBJ1-1, with 12 bases that match TRBD1. Germline V gene lookup returns CDR1 MNHEY and CDR2 SMNVEV (reference sequence). V was pared by 4 bases and J by 6 bases, with 9 bases of the junction left unmatched. This CDR3 has 16 residues.

CDR3: CASSFRDSSYEQYF. The CDR3 DNA reads TGTGCCAGCAGTTTCCGGGACAGCTCCTACGAGCAGTACTTC. The rearrangement links TRBV27 to TRBJ2-7; 7 positions match TRBD1. The V and J ends lost 3 bases and 0 bases, in that order; junction bases with no gene match: 2. Germline values: CDR1 MNHEY, CDR2 SMNVEV (reference sequence). The CDR3 consists of 14 residues.